This T cell receptor (beta chain) was sequenced in a study of siplizumab effects on memory and regulatory T cells. On the study more broadly: Reactions of mixed lymphocytes were paired, with siplizumab at 1 ug/mL or without drug. General study points: Mappable alloreactive CD4+ clones were on average about 62% Treg-derived with siplizumab, 26.9% in controls. Of the proliferating CD4+ or CD8+ clones, roughly 75-97% lacked a naive or memory phenotype that could be assigned. The study did not confirm that proliferating Tregs from siplizumab cultures were suppressive.

This clone qualifies as medium-sized. Its specificity is unknown. Germline CDR1 is MNHNY and CDR2 is SVGAGI (reference sequence). The CDR3 extends over 11 amino acids. V shed 6 bases and J shed 7 bases, with 9 bases lying between them. Researchers maintained the mixed lymphocyte reaction cells in coculture at 37°C for more than five days. Sequencing used immunoSEQ multiplex PCR; TCRdb keeps in-frame clones, though not all of them. The sample carries approximately 13,000 clones, approximately 37% recorded once. The V gene is TRBV6-6, the J gene TRBJ1-2; D remains unclear. Sequencing was carried out using CFSE-low (dividing) CD8+ T cells sorted from an allogeneic mixed lymphocyte reaction. The clonotype originates from a human donor in good health; the cells came from an allogeneic mixed lymphocyte reaction. As DNA, the CDR3 is TGTGCCAGCAGCCTAGGGCCTGGCTACACCTTC. Amino acids: CASSLGPGYTF.